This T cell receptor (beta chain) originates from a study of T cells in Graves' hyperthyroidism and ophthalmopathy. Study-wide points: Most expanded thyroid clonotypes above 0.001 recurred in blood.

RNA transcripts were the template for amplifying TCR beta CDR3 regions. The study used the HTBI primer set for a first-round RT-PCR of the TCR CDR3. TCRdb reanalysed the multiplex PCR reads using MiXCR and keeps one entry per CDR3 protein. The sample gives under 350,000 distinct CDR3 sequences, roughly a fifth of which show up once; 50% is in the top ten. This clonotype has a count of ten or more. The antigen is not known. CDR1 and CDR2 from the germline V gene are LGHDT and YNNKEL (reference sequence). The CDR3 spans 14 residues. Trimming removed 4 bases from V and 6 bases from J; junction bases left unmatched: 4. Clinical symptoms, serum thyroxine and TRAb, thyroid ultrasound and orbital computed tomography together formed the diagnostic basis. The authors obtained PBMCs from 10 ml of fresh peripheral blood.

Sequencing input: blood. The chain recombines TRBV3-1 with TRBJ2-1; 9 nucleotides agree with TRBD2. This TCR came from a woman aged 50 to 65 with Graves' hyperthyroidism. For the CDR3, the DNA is TGTGCCAGCAGCCGCCAAGCGGGAGGCAATGAGCAGTTCTTC. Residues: CASSRQAGGNEQFF.